This T cell receptor (beta chain) was profiled in a study of PD-1 blockade in classical Hodgkin lymphoma (dated by TCRdb to about 2020). Some background on the complete study: Nivolumab dosing was 3 mg/kg intravenously every 2 weeks, continuing until either disease progression or unacceptable toxicity. A peripheral blood immune signature of response to PD-1 blockade in classical Hodgkin lymphoma was defined using TCR beta sequencing and CyTOF. Paper-wide results and their limitations: CD4+ but not CD8+ TCR diversity rose significantly by C4D1 (p=0.0027 vs p=0.16), most apparent in complete responders (p=0.02). Lower diversity was seen in patients whose nivolumab began less than 1 year after ASCT, and these patients were left out of later analyses so that immune reconstitution would not confound the results. The study was restricted to a single clinical trial cohort, and the causes of repertoire differences, possibly disease activity or prior therapy, were left undefined. Newly diagnosed patients were reported to have lower baseline TCR diversity than healthy donors, and relapsed/refractory patients were reported to have lower baseline TCR diversity still. Among trial patients, those achieving complete response had baseline diversity similar to that of newly diagnosed patients, while diversity was significantly lower in partial responders and progressors.

In its sample, this clone was seen once. The clone's antigen remains unknown. No base-level quality is on record; no much larger clone is a single base apart. Genomic DNA was extracted with the Qiagen DNeasy kit from unsorted PBMCs and from negatively selected CD4+ and CD8+ fractions. Using primers that anneal to V and J segments, immunoSEQ multiplex PCR amplified the TCR beta CDR3 regions. Amplification bias was minimized using a synthetic immune receptor repertoire, and residual bias was removed computationally after sequencing. The paper's data handling went like this. Repertoire diversity was quantified as the Shannon entropy index using custom Python scripts. Unsorted, CD4+ and CD8+ repertoires were examined separately, except in combined analyses, for which CD4+ and CD8+ sequences were merged in silico. Clonal expansion was defined as at least a 2-fold frequency increase after treatment relative to C1D1, with a pseudocount of 0.5 for undetected baseline clones. Clones with 0 or 1 copy at C1D1 were classified as singleton clones, and clones with 2 or more copies were classified as non-singleton clones. Clones expanded in unsorted samples were labelled as CD4+, CD8+ or unknown by matching protein sequences in sorted samples from the same patient. Wilcoxon tests were applied to paired samples to test diversity changes from C1D1 to C4D1. Imported from immuneACCESS, the table was reduced by TCRdb to in-frame sequences with V and J called. These copies leave out some clones; in studies compared against another copy, an unresolved V gene accounts for under half, and the cause of the remainder is not known. V, J and clone size reflect that table, while D and trimming were determined from the DNA. Present in this sample are around 23,000 clones, 80% to 85% of which were seen just once. More than 1.5% of the sample lies in the top ten.

Trimming removed 3 bases from V and 7 bases from J; the gene matches leave 14 bases unexplained. CDR1 and CDR2 are drawn from the germline V gene: SGHAT, FQNNGV. From cysteine to phenylalanine, the CDR3 is 19 amino acids long. CDR3 DNA is the only sequence kept; it has 57 bases, read in frame from the first base. Explained via the paper, the time point label denotes: cycle 1 day 1 (C1D1), immediately before nivolumab initiation. Relapse after autologous stem cell transplantation had occurred in all trial patients, and cohorts A, B and C were distinguished by prior brentuximab vedotin exposure. Magnetic negative selection with a Miltenyi CD4+ T cell isolation kit was used to purify CD4+ T cells from thawed PBMCs. A total of over 55 patients with relapsed/refractory classical Hodgkin lymphoma made up the trial cohort, and each patient's best overall response was complete response, partial response or progressive disease. In the multi-cohort phase II CheckMate 205 trial, trial patients received single-agent nivolumab. An independent review committee assessed best overall response by applying the 2007 International Working Group response criteria. Trial PBMCs were collected immediately before nivolumab initiation (C1D1) and during therapy at cycle 2 day 1 and cycle 4 day 1. Peripheral blood was collected in 8 mL Vacutainer Cell Preparation Tubes, from which PBMCs were isolated by centrifugation and then cryopreserved. Purified CD4+ and CD8+ fractions were generated only in cases for which an additional PBMC sample was available. Magnetically labelled cells were removed on LS columns in a quadroMACS separator, and the flow-through was retained as the purified fraction.

The receptor chain draws on TRBV11-2 and TRBJ2-1, and 14 junctional nucleotides match TRBD2. The TCR comes from a human donor with classical Hodgkin lymphoma. The starting material was CD4+ T cells from blood, obtained at baseline. CDR3 sequence: CASSLARWTSGGRANEQFF. In nucleotides, the sequence is TGTGCCAGCAGCTTGGCCCGATGGACTAGCGGGGGGAGGGCGAATGAGCAGTTCTTC.